This T cell receptor (beta chain) was identified in a study of tumor T cells in aggressive B-cell lymphoma. TCRdb's table, derived via immunoSEQ multiplex PCR, lists solely in-frame clones and lacks some. The repertoire includes around 10,000 clones, around 90% of them detected once, and 3% to 3.5% sits in the top ten. V was clipped by 1 base and J by 6 bases; unmatched bases: 4. Germline CDR1 reads SEHNR; CDR2 reads FQNEAQ (reference sequence). This CDR3 comprises 15 residues. The J gene is TRBJ2-2, the V gene TRBV7-9; 8 bases fit TRBD2. The receptor comes from an adult with diffuse large B cell lymphoma. The source material was tumor tissue. DNA of the CDR3: TGTGCCAGCAGCTTAGTGGGACTAGGAGCCGGGGAGCTGTTTTTT. It translates to CASSLVGLGAGELFF.